This note documents a single TCR beta chain sequence. The target antigen is unknown. The protocol was immunoSEQ multiplex PCR, while the TCRdb copy is restricted to in-frame clones and leaves out a portion. The sample records 450,000 to 500,000 clones, 70% to 80% being singletons. Trimming cost V 11 bases and J 6 bases; bases outside gene matches: 12. The CDR3 sequence is 14 residues long. Germline loops: CDR1 ENHRY, CDR2 SYGVKD. This specimen belongs to a study of shared clonotypes between healthy human individuals. Study outcomes and limitations: The genetic and exposure-history diversity represented was limited by few donors.

The receptor's source is a woman in her forties in good health. Some clones in this sample may be carry-over from other donors' samples. The genes are TRBV10-3 and TRBJ1-5; 8 nucleotides agree with TRBD1. Sequencing was performed on PBMCs. The CDR3 DNA sequence: TGTGCCGCCGCCCGGCAGGGGGCATCTCAGCCCCAGCATTTT. Translated: CAAARQGASQPQHF.